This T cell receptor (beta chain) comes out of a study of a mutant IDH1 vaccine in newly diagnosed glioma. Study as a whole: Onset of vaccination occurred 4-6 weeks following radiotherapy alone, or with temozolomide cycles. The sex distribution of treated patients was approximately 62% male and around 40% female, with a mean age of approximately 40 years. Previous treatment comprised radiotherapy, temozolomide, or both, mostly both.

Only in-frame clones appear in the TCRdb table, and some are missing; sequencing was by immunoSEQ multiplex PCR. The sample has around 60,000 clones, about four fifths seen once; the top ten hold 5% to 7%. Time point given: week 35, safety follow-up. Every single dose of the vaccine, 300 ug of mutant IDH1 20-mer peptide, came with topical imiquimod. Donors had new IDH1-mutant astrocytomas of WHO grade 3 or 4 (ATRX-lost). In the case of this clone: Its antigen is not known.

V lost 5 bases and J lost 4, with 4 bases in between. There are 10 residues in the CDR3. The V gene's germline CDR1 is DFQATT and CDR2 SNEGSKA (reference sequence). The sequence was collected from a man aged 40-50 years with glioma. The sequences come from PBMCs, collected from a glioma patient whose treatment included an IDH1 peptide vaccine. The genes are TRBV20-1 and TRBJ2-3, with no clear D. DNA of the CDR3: TGCAGTGCTTACGCAGATACGCAGTATTTT. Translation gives CSAYADTQYF.